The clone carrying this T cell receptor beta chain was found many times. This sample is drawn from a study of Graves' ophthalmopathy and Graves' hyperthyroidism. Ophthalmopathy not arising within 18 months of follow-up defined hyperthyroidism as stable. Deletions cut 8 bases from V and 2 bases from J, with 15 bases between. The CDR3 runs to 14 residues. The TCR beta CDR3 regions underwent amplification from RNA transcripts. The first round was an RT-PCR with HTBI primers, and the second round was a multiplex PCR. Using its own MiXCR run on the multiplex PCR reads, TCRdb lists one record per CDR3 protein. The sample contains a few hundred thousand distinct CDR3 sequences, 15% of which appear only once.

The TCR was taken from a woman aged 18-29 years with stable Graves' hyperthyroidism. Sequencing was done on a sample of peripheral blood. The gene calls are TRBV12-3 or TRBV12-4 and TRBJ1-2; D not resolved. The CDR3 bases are TGTGCCAGCGGAATGCCGACGGAGAACTATGGCTACACCTTC. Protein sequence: CASGMPTENYGYTF.